Listed below are T cell receptor beta chains from one sample, sequenced in a study of T cell responses to AZD1222 COVID-19 vaccine. Assay: immunoSEQ multiplex PCR; the TCRdb copy retains only in-frame clones and omits some. Of about 180,000 clones in the sample, around nine tenths were seen once. This specimen was peripheral blood, taken 28 days after the second AZD1222 dose. The receptors come from an adult who received the AZD1222 COVID-19 vaccine. Each CDR3 is given with its conserved first and last residue. A D gene is named only where the DNA matches it firmly.

D	V	J	CDR3	DNA
TRBD1	TRBV18	TRBJ1-6	CASSPLDRGRNSPLHF	TGTGCCAGCTCACCATTGGACAGGGGAAGAAATTCACCCCTCCACTTT
-	TRBV6-5	TRBJ1-2	CASSPGGDNYGYTF	TGTGCCAGCAGCCCGGGTGGGGATAACTATGGCTACACCTTC
-	TRBV27	TRBJ2-4	CASREGPPSIAKNIQYF	TGTGCCAGCAGGGAGGGGCCCCCCTCCATAGCCAAAAACATTCAGTACTTC
-	TRBV2	TRBJ2-7	CASCPRTQTGEQYF	TGTGCCAGTTGTCCAAGGACACAAACGGGGGAGCAGTACTTC
-	TRBV14	TRBJ1-2	CASSPSRGDHYGYTF	TGTGCCAGCAGCCCGTCAAGAGGGGATCACTATGGCTACACCTTC
-	TRBV5-1	TRBJ2-3	CASSLSLGGTDTQYF	TGCGCCAGCAGCTTATCACTAGGGGGCACAGATACGCAGTATTTT
-	TRBV5-5	TRBJ1-6	CASSLSLNSPLHF	TGTGCCAGCAGCTTGAGTCTTAATTCACCCCTCCACTTT
-	TRBV5-4	TRBJ2-1	CASSPRTGTYNEQFF	TGTGCCAGCAGCCCTAGGACGGGAACCTACAATGAGCAGTTCTTC
-	TRBV4-3	TRBJ1-2	CASSHGEGVNYGYTF	TGCGCCAGCAGCCACGGGGAGGGGGTAAACTATGGCTACACCTTC
TRBD1	TRBV6-5	TRBJ1-4	CASSLTTGIEKLFF	TGTGCCAGCAGTTTAACGACAGGGATTGAAAAACTGTTTTTT